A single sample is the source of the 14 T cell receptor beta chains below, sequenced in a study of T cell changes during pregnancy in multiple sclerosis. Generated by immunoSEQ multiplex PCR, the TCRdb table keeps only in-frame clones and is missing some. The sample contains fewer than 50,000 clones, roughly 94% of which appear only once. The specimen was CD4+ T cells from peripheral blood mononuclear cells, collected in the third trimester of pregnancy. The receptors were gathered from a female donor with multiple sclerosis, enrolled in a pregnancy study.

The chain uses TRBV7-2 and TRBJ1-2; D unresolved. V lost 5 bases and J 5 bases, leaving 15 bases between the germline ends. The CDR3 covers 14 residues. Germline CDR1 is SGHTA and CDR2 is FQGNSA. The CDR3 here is CASSTPVAAYGYTF. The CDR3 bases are TGTGCCAGCAGCACCCCGGTAGCGGCATATGGCTACACCTTC.

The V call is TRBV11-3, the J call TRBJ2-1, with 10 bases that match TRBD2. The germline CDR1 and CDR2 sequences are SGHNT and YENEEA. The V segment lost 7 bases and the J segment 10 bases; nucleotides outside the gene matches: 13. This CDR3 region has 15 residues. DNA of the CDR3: TGTGCCAGCACCCCGGGAGGACTAGCGGCCGGCGAGCAGTTCTTC. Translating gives CASTPGGLAAGEQFF.

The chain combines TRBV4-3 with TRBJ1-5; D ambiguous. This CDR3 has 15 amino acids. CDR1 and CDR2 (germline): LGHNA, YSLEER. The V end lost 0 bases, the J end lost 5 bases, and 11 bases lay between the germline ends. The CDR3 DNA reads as TGCGCCAGCAGCCAAGATTTCGGGATCCATCAGCCCCAGCATTTT. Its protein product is CASSQDFGIHQPQHF.

Here the CDR3 reads CASQTATNTGELFF. DNA of the CDR3: TGTGCCAGCCAGACTGCGACGAACACCGGGGAGCTGTTTTTT. J is TRBJ2-2 and V is TRBV19; D unresolved. V was pared by 9 bases and J by 0 bases, with 11 bases between. There are 14 residues in the CDR3. Germline V gives CDR1 LNHDA, CDR2 SQIVND (reference sequence).

The CDR3 DNA follows: TGTGCCAGCAGTCCCATTTCGGGAGGTCTCTACAATGAGCAGTTCTTC. Amino acid sequence: CASSPISGGLYNEQFF. The chain uses TRBV28 and TRBJ2-1; 7 bases agree with TRBD2. Per germline, CDR1 MDHEN and CDR2 SYDVKM. The J segment lost 3 bases and the V segment lost 5 bases, leaving 10 bases of the junction unmatched. The CDR3 has 16 amino acids.

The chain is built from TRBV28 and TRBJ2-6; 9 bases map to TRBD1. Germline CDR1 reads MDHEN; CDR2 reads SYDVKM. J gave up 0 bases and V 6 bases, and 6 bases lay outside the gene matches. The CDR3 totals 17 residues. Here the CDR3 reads CASRSRDRVSGANVLTF. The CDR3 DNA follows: TGTGCCAGCAGGTCAAGGGACAGGGTCTCTGGGGCCAACGTCCTGACTTTC.

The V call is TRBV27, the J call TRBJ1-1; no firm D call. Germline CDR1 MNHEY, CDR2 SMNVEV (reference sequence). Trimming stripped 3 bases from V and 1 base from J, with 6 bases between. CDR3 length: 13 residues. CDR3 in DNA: TGTGCCAGCAGTTTCTACCCGAACACTGAAGCTTTCTTT. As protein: CASSFYPNTEAFF.

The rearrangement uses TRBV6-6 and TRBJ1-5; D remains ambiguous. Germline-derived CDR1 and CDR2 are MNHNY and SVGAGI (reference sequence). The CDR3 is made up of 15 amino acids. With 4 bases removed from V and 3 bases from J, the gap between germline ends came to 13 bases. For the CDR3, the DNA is TGTGCCAGCAGTTGGGGTCGGACTACCAATCAGCCCCAGCATTTT. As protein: CASSWGRTTNQPQHF.

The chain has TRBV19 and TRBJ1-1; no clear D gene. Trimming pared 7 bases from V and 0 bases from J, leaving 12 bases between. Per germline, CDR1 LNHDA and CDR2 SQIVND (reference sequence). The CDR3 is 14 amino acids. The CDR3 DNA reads TGTGCCAGTATGCCCCCCGGGGTGAACACTGAAGCTTTCTTT. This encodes CASMPPGVNTEAFF.

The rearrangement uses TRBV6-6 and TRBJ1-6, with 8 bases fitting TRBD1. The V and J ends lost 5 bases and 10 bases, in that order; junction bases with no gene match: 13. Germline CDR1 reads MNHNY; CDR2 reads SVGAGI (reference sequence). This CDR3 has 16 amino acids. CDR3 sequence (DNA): TGTGCCAGCAGTCCTGGGACAGGCGTAATAGGGTCACCCCTCCACTTT. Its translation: CASSPGTGVIGSPLHF.

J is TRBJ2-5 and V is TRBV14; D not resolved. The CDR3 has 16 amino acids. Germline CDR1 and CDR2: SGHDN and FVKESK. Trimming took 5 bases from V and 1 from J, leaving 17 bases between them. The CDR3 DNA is TGTGCCAGCAGCTACGTTCCTACAGCTTTCCAAGAGACCCAGTACTTC. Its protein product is CASSYVPTAFQETQYF.

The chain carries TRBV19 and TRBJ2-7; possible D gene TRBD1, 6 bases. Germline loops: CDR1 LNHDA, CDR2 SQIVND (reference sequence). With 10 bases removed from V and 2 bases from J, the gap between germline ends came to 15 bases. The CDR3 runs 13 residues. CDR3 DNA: TGTGCCACAAGCCGAACAGGGACCTACGAGCAGTACTTC. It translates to CATSRTGTYEQYF.

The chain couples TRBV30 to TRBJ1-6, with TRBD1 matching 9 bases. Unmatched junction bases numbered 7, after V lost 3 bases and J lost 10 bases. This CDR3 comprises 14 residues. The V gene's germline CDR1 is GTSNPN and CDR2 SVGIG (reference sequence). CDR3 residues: CAWRWDRVKSPLHF. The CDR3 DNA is TGTGCCTGGAGGTGGGACAGGGTAAAGTCACCCCTCCACTTT.

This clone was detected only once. CDR3 in amino acids: CASSLGRGDTQYF. CDR3 in DNA: TGTGCCAGCAGCTTAGGTCGAGGGGATACGCAGTATTTT. V gene TRBV7-2 combines with J gene TRBJ2-3; a possible D gene is TRBD2 (5 bases). The CDR3 totals 13 residues. Germline CDR1 reads SGHTA; CDR2 reads FQGNSA. V dropped 1 base and J dropped 6 bases, with 8 bases sitting between them.